The rows below give T cell receptor beta chains drawn from one sample of a study of blood T cells in healthy people across ages. TCRdb re-called the 5' RACE reads through MiXCR, storing one row per CDR3 protein. The sample contains around 710,000 distinct CDR3 sequences, roughly 45% of which appear only once. Source material: blood. The source of these receptors is a woman aged 55-70 years in good health. CDR3s include the opening cysteine and the closing phenylalanine or tryptophan. D genes are given only for firm matches. A clone size is listed for some rows: how often the clone was seen (once, few, many), or a class if it is expanded.

d_call j_call clone_size v_call cdr3_nt cdr3_aa
TRBD2 TRBJ2-5 few TRBV20-1 TGCAGTGCTAGAGGTCTAGCGGGGACCTCAACCCAGTACTTC CSARGLAGTSTQYF
TRBD2 TRBJ2-7 - TRBV28 TGTGCCAGCAGCCCGGGACTAGCGGGCAAGGCGTCCTACGAGCAGTACTTC CASSPGLAGKASYEQYF
- TRBJ2-3 few TRBV7-2 TGTGCCAGCAGCTCGGACAGCGCCGTTCCAGATACGCAGTATTTT CASSSDSAVPDTQYF
- TRBJ2-1 - TRBV11-2 TGTGCCAGCAGCGTTAGCGGAACCCACAATGAGCAGTTCTTC CASSVSGTHNEQFF
- TRBJ2-7 - TRBV4-2 TGTGCCAGCAGTCGCTGGGACGGGGAGACCTACGAGCAGTACTTC CASSRWDGETYEQYF
TRBD2 TRBJ2-3 - TRBV12-3/TRBV12-4 TGTGCCAGCAGTTCTAGCGGGAGGACTCTCACAGATACGCAGTATTTT CASSSSGRTLTDTQYF
- TRBJ1-6 - TRBV4-2 TGTGCCAGCAGCCAAGATTCTATTTCACCCCTCCACTTT CASSQDSISPLHF
TRBD1 TRBJ2-5 - TRBV12-3/TRBV12-4 TGTGCCAGCAGTTCTGGACAGGGGGCGGTTGAGACCCAGTACTTC CASSSGQGAVETQYF
- TRBJ2-7 many TRBV20-1 TGCAGTGTCAACCCGGGGACTCCCTACGAGCAGTACTTC CSVNPGTPYEQYF
TRBD2 TRBJ2-5 many TRBV29-1 TGCAGCGTTGTGGGACTAGCGGACCAAGAGACCCAGTACTTC CSVVGLADQETQYF
- TRBJ1-1 once TRBV7-2 TGTGCCAGCAGCCCCGAGTACCAACACGCTTTCTTT CASSPEYQHAFF
- TRBJ1-2 - TRBV3-1 TGTGCCAGCAACCAGCCCCCTTACTATGGCTACACCTTC CASNQPPYYGYTF
- TRBJ2-7 few TRBV7-2 TGTGCCAGCAGCCCCCTCCGTACCTACGAGCAGTACTTC CASSPLRTYEQYF
- TRBJ1-2 - TRBV25-1 TGTGCCAGCAGTGAATGTACCTCCGGGGATAACTATGGCTACACCTTC CASSECTSGDNYGYTF
- TRBJ2-7 - TRBV28 TGTGCCAGCAGAAAAGAGGGACCGTCGTTGTTGGGCGAGCAGTACTTC CASRKEGPSLLGEQYF
- TRBJ2-7 - TRBV29-1 TGCAGCGTACGGCCCGGGAACCCTGGCGAGCAGTACTTC CSVRPGNPGEQYF
TRBD2 TRBJ2-5 - TRBV4-2 TGTGCCAGCAGCCAACAGCGGGGGTTGGAGACCCAGTACTTC CASSQQRGLETQYF
- TRBJ2-1 - TRBV2 TGTGCCAGCAGTGAAATGGGGAACCCATTAGTGGGGGAGCAGTTCTTC CASSEMGNPLVGEQFF
- TRBJ1-2 - TRBV6-5 TGTGCCAGCAGTTTAAGCAACCGCGCTAACTATGGCTGCACCTTC CASSLSNRANYGCTF
- TRBJ2-1 - TRBV3-1 TGTGCCAGCGCTACATTCTACAATGAGCAGTTCTTC CASATFYNEQFF
TRBD1 TRBJ1-6 once TRBV5-1 TGCACCAGCAGCTACCGAGGACAGGGGACTAATTCACCCCTCCACTTT CTSSYRGQGTNSPLHF
- TRBJ1-3 - TRBV5-1 TGCGCCAGCAGCTTGGAGAGGGAGAACACCATATATTTT CASSLERENTIYF
- TRBJ1-4 few TRBV30 TGTGCCTGGAGTACCGGGACCGGGAATGAAAAACTGTTTTTT CAWSTGTGNEKLFF
TRBD2 TRBJ2-5 once TRBV7-2 TGTGCCAGCAGCTCCGGACTAGCCTCAGAGACCCAGTACTTC CASSSGLASETQYF
- TRBJ1-2 - TRBV24-1 TGTGCCACCAGTGATTTGCCTTCGGGTCCCGGTGGGGCTAACTATGGCTACACCTTC CATSDLPSGPGGANYGYTF
- TRBJ2-1 few TRBV7-2 TGTGCCAGCAGCATCCTGACGGTTGAGCAGTTCTTC CASSILTVEQFF
- TRBJ2-5 - TRBV7-9 TGTGCCAGCAGCCTCGTGAGGGTACGGGATAACCAAGAGACCCAGTACTTC CASSLVRVRDNQETQYF
- TRBJ2-7 few TRBV7-8 TGTGCCAGCAGCTTATTCCCCCTCGCTCCTCTGGGGGGAACAGGGTACGAGCAGTACTTC CASSLFPLAPLGGTGYEQYF
- TRBJ2-5 many TRBV29-1 TGCAGCGTTGCGGACACAGGGACGGGAGAGACCCAGTACTTC CSVADTGTGETQYF
TRBD1 TRBJ2-7 - TRBV15 TGTGCCACCAGCAGTCTTGGGACAGACTACGAGCAGTACTTC CATSSLGTDYEQYF
- TRBJ2-1 - TRBV6-2/TRBV6-3 TGTGCCAGCAGTTACTCTGCAGGGGTGGTTTACAATGAGCAGTTCTTC CASSYSAGVVYNEQFF
- TRBJ1-1 - TRBV3-1 TGTGCCAGCAGCCAAACAACGGAGAACACTGAAGCTTTCTTT CASSQTTENTEAFF
TRBD2 TRBJ2-5 - TRBV6-5 TGTGCCAGCGGTTATTGGGCGGGAGTGTACCAAGAGACCCAGTACTTC CASGYWAGVYQETQYF
- TRBJ2-7 - TRBV7-9 TGTGCCAGCAGCTTAGCCCACCCTTACGAGCAGTACTTC CASSLAHPYEQYF
- TRBJ1-1 few TRBV7-2 TGTGCCAGCAGCACTAGACAGAAACCGAACACTGAAGCTTTCTTT CASSTRQKPNTEAFF
- TRBJ2-2 - TRBV10-3 TGTGCCATCAGTGAGTCCGGCCAGTTGAACACCGGGGAGCTGTTTTTT CAISESGQLNTGELFF
- TRBJ2-1 few TRBV7-3 TGTGCCAGCAGCTACAGCCATGGCTACAATGAGCAGTTCTTC CASSYSHGYNEQFF
- TRBJ1-2 - TRBV6-1 TGTGCCAGCAGTGATTATGGCCACCCGGAAGGCTACACCTTC CASSDYGHPEGYTF
TRBD1 TRBJ1-1 - TRBV15 TGTGCCACCAGCGTTGGCCAGGGGGCCACTGAAGCTTTCTTT CATSVGQGATEAFF
TRBD2 TRBJ2-3 once TRBV5-1 TGCGCCAGCAGCTTGGGACAGCGGGGGGGCCAGAGGTTGGCAGATACGCAGTATTTT CASSLGQRGGQRLADTQYF